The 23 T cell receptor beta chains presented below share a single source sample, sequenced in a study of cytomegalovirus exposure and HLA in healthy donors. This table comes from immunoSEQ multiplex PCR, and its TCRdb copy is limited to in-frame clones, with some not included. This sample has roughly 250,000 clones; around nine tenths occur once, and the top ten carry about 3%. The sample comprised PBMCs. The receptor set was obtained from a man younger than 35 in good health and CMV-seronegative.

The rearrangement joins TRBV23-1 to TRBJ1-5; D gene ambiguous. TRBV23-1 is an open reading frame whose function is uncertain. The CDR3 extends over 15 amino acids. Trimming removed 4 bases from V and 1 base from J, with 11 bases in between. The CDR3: CASSLGDGSNQPQHF. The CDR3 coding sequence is TGCGCCAGCAGTCTGGGAGATGGAAGCAATCAGCCCCAGCATTTT.

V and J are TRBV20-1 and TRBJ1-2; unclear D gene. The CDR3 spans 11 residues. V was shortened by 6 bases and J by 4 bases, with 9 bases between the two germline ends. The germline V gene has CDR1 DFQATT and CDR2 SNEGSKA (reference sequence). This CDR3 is CSARRGYGYTF. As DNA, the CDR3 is TGCAGTGCCAGACGGGGCTATGGCTACACCTTC.

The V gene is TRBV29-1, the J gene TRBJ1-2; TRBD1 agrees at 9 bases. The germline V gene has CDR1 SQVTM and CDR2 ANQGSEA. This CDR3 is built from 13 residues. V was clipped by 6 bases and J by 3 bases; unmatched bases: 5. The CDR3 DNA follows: TGCAGCGTAACAGGGGGCGCCGACTATGGCTACACCTTC. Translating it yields CSVTGGADYGYTF.

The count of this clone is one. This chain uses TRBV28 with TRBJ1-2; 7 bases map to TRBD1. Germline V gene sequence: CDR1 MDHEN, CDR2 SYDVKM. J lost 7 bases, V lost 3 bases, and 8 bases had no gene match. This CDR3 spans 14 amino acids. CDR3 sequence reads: CASSLYTGVSGYTF. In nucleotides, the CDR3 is TGTGCCAGCAGTTTGTATACAGGGGTGAGTGGCTACACCTTC.

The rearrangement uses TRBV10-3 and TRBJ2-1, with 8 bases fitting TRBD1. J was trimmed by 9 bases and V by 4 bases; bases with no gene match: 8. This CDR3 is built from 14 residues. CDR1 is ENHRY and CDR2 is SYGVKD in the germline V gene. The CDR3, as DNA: TGTGCCATCAGTGGGACAGGGCCCCGGTCTGAGCAGTTCTTC. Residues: CAISGTGPRSEQFF.

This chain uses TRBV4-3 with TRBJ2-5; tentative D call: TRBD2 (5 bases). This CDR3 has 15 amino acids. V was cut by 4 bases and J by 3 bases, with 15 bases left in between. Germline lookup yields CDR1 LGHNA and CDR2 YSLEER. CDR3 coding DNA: TGCGCCAGCAGCCCCCTCGTCACGGGAAAAGAGACCCAGTACTTC. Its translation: CASSPLVTGKETQYF.

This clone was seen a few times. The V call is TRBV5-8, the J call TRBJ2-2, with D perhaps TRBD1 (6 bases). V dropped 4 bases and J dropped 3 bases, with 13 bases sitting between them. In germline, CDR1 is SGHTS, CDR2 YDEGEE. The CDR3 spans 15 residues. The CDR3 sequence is CASSTDRFYTGELFF. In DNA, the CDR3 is TGTGCCAGCAGCACGGACAGATTTTACACCGGGGAGCTGTTTTTT.

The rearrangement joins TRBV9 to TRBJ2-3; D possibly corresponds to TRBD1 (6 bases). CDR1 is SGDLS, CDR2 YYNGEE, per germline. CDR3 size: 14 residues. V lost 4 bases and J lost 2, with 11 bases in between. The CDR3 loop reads CASSPRGTTDTQYF. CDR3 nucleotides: TGTGCCAGCAGCCCCAGGGGTACCACAGATACGCAGTATTTT.

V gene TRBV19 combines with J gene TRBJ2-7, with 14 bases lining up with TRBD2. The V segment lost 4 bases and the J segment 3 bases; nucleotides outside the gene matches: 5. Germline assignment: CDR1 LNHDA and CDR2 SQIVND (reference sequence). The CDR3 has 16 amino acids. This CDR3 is CASSTGTSGGRYEQYF. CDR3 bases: TGTGCCAGTAGTACCGGGACTAGCGGGGGCCGCTACGAGCAGTACTTC.

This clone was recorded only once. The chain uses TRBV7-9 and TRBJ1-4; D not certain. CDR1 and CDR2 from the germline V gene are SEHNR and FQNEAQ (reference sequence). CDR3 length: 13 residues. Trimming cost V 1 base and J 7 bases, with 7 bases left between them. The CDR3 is CASSLGGVEKLFF. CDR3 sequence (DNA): TGTGCCAGCAGCTTAGGAGGCGTTGAAAAACTGTTTTTT.

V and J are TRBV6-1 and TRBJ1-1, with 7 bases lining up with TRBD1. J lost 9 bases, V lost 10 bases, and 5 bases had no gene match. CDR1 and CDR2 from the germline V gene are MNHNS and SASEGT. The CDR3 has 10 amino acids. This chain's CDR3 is CANRQGKAFF. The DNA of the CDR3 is TGTGCCAACCGACAGGGAAAAGCTTTCTTT.

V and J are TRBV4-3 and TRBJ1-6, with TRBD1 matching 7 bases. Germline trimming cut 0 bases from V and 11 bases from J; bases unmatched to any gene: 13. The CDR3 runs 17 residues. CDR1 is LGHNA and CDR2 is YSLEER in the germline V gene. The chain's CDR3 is CASSQELGDRIRAPLHF. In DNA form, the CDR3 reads TGCGCCAGCAGCCAAGAGTTGGGGGACAGAATTAGGGCACCCCTCCACTTT.

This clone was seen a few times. In nucleotides, the CDR3 is TGCGCCAGCAGCCAAGATATAGCGGGCTATGGCTACACCTTC. The encoded protein is CASSQDIAGYGYTF. The V call is TRBV4-1, the J call TRBJ1-2, with D unclear. Deletions cut 0 bases from V and 4 bases from J, with 9 bases between. Germline CDR1 and CDR2: MGHRA and YSYEKL. CDR3 size: 14 residues.

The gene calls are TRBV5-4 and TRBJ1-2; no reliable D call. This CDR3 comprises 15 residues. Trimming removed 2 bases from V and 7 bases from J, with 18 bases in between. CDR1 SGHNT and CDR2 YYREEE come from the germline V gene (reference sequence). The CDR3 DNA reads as TGTGCCAGCAGCTTTTCGGTCCCGGGAGTCGGTGGCTACACCTTC. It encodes CASSFSVPGVGGYTF.

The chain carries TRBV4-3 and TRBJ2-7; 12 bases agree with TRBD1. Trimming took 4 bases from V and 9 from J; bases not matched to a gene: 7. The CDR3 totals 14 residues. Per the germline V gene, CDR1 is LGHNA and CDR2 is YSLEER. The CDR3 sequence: CASSPGTGGRGQYF. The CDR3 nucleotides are TGCGCCAGCAGCCCCGGGACAGGGGGCAGGGGGCAGTACTTC.

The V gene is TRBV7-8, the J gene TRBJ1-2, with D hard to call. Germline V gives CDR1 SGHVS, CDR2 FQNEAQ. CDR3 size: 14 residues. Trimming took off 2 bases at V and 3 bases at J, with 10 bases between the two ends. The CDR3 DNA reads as TGTGCCAGCAGCTTACAAGGCAGCGACTATGGCTACACCTTC. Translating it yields CASSLQGSDYGYTF. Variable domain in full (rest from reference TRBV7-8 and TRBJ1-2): GAGVSQSPRYKVAKRGQDVALRCDPISGHVSLFWYQQALGQGPEFLTYFQNEAQLDKSGLPSDRFFAERPEGSVSTLKIQRTQQEDSAVYLCASSLQGSDYGYTFGSGTRLTVV.

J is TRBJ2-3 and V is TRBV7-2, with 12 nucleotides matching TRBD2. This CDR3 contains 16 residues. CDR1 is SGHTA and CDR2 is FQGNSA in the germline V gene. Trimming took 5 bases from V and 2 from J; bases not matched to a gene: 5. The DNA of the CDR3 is TGTGCCAGCAGCATGCTAGCGGGGGGGGTCACAGATACGCAGTATTTT. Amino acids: CASSMLAGGVTDTQYF.

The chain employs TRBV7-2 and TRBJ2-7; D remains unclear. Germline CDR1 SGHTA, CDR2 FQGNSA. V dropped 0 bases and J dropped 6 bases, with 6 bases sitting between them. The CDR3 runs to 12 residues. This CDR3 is CASSLALAEQYF. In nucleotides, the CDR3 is TGTGCCAGCAGCTTAGCGCTGGCCGAGCAGTACTTC.

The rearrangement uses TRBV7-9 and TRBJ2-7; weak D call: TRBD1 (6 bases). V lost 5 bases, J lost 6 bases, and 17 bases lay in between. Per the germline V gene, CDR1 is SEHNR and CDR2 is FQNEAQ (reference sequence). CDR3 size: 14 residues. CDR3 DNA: TGTGCCAGCAGCAGACAGGCCCCATTCGGCGAGCAGTACTTC. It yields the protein CASSRQAPFGEQYF.

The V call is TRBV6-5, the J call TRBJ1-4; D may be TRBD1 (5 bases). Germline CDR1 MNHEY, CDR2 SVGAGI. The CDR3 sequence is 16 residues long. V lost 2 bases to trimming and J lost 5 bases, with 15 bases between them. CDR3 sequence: CASSYQEGQTNEKLFF. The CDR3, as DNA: TGTGCCAGCAGTTACCAGGAGGGGCAGACGAATGAAAAACTGTTTTTT.

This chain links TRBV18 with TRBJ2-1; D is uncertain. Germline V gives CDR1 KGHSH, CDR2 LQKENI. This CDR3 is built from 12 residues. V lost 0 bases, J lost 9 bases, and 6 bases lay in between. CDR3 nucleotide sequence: TGTGCCAGCTCACCACCCGGAGCTGAGCAGTTCTTC. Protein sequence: CASSPPGAEQFF.

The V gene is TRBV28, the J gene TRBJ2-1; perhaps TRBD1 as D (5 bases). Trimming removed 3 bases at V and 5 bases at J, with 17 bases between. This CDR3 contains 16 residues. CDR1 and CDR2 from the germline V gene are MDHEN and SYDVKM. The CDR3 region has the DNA TGTGCCAGCAGTTTGGGGCTCAGCCAGCTTCACAATGAGCAGTTCTTC. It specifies CASSLGLSQLHNEQFF. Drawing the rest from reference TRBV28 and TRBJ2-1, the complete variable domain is DVKVTQSSRYLVKRTGEKVFLECVQDMDHENMFWYRQDPGLGLRLIYFSYDVKMKEKGDIPEGYSVSREKKERFSLILESASTNQTSMYLCASSLGLSQLHNEQFFGPGTRLTVL.

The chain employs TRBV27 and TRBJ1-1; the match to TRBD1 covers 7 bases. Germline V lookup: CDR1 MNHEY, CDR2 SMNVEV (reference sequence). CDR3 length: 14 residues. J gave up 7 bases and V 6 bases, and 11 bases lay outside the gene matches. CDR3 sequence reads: CASSQSTGLFEAFF. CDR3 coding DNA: TGTGCCAGCAGCCAATCGACAGGGCTGTTTGAAGCTTTCTTT.